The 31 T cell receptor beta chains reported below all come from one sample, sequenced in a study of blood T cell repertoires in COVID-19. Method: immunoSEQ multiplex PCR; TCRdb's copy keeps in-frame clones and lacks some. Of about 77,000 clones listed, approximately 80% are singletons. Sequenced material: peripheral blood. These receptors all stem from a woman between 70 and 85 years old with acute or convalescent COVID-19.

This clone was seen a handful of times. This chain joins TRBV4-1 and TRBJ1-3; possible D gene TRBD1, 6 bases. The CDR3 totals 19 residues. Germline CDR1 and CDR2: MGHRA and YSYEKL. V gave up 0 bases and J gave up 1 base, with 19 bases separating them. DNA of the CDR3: TGCGCCAGCAGCCAAGATACGCCCGGGACATTTTCTTCTGGAAACACCATATATTTT. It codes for CASSQDTPGTFSSGNTIYF.

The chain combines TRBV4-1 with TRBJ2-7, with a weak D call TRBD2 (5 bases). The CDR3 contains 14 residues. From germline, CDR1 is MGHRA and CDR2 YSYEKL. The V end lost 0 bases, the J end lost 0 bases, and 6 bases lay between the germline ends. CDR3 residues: CASSQEGSSYEQYF. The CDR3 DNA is TGCGCCAGCAGCCAAGAGGGGAGCTCCTACGAGCAGTACTTC.

The CDR3 DNA sequence: TGTGCCAGTAGTACACCCTACAGGGGTCGTAGCAATCAGCCCCAGCATTTT. It encodes CASSTPYRGRSNQPQHF. The chain combines TRBV19 with TRBJ1-5; TRBD1 aligns across 7 bases. Germline V CDR1 and CDR2: LNHDA, SQIVND (reference sequence). After removal of 4 bases from V and 0 bases from J, the junction contained 9 bases not matched to a gene. CDR3 length: 17 residues. Using reference TRBV19 and TRBJ1-5 for the parts outside the CDR3, the full variable domain is DGGITQSPKYLFRKEGQNVTLSCEQNLNHDAMYWYRQDPGQGLRLIYYSQIVNDFQKGDIAEGYSVSREKKESFPLTVTSAQKNPTAFYLCASSTPYRGRSNQPQHFGDGTRLSIL.

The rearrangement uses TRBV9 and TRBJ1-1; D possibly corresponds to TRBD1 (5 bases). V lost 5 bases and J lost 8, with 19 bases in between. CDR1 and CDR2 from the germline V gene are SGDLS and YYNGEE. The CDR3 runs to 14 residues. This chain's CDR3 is CASSEGDGDIEAFF. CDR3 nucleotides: TGTGCCAGCAGTGAAGGGGATGGAGACATAGAAGCTTTCTTT.

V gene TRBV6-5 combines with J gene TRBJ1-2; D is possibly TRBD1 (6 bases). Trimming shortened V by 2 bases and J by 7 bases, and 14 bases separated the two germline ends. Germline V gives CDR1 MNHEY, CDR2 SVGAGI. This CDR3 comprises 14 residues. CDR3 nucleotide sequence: TGTGCCAGCAGTTACAGGGGGGGTCCCTTTGGCTACACCTTC. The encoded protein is CASSYRGGPFGYTF.

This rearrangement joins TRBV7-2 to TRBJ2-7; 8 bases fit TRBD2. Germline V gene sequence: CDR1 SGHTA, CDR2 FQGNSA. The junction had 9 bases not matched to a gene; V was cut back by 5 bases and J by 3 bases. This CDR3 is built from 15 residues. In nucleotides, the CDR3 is TGTGCCAGCAGCCCAGACGCGGGGGGACTCTACGAGCAGTACTTC. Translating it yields CASSPDAGGLYEQYF. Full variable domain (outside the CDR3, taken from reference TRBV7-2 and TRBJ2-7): GAGVSQSPSNKVTEKGKDVELRCDPISGHTALYWYRQSLGQGLEFLIYFQGNSAPDKSGLPSDRFSAERTGGSVSTLTIQRTQQEDSAVYLCASSPDAGGLYEQYFGPGTRLTVT.

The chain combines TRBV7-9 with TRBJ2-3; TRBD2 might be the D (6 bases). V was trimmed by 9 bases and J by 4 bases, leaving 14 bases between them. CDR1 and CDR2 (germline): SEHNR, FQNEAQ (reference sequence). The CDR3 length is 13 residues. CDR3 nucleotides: TGTGCCAGTGGAGGGTGGGAAGCAGATACGCAGTATTTT. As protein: CASGGWEADTQYF.

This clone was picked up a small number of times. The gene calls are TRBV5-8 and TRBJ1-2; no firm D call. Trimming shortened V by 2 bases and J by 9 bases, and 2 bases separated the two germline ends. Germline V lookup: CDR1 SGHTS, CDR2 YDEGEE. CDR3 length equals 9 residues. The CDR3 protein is CASSFSYTF. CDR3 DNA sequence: TGTGCCAGCAGCTTCAGCTACACCTTC.

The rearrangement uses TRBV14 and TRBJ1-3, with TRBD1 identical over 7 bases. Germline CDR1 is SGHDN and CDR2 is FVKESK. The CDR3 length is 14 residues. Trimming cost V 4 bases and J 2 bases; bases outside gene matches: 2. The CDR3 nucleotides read TGTGCCAGCAGCCGAGGGGGCGCTGGAAACACCATATATTTT. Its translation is CASSRGGAGNTIYF.

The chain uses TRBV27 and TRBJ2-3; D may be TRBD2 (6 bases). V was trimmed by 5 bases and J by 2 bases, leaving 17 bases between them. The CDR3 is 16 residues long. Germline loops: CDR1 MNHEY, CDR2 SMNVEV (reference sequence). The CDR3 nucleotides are TGTGCCAGCAGTCTCACCCCGGGACTGGTCACAGATACGCAGTATTTT. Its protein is CASSLTPGLVTDTQYF.

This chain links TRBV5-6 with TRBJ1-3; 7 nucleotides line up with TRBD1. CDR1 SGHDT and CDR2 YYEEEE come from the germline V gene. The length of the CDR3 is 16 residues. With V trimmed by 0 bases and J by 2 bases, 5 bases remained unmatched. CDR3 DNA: TGTGCCAGCAGCTTGGGACAGGGAGTCACTGGAAACACCATATATTTT. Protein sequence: CASSLGQGVTGNTIYF.

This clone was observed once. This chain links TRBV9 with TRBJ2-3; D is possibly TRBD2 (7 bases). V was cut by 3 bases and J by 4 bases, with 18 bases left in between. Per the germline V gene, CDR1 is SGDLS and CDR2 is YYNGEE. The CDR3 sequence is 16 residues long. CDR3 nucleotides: TGTGCCAGCAGCGCCTATGCGGGGGCCGGGGCAGATACGCAGTATTTT. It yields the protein CASSAYAGAGADTQYF.

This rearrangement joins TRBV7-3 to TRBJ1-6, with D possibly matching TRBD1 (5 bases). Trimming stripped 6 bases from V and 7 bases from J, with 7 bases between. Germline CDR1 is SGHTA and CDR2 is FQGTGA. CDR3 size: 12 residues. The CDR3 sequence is CASSSGNSPLHF. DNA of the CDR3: TGTGCCAGCAGTTCAGGGAATTCACCCCTCCACTTT.

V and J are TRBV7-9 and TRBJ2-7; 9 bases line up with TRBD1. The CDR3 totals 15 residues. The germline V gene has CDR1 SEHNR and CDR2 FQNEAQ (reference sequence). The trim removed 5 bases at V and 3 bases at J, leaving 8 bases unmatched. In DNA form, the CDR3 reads TGTGCCAGCAGCCTAGGGACAGGGAAAGGCTACGAGCAGTACTTC. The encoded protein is CASSLGTGKGYEQYF.

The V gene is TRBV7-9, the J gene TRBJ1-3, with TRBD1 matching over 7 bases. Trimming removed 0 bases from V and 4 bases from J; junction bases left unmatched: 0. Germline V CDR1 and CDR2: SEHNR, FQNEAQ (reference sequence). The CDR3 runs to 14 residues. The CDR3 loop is CASSLATGGNTIYF. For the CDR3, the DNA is TGTGCCAGCAGCTTAGCGACAGGGGGAAACACCATATATTTT.

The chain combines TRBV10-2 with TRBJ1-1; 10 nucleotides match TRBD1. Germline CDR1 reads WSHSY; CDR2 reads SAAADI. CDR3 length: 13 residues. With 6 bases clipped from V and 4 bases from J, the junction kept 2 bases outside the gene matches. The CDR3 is CASRTGGFTEAFF. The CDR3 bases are TGCGCCAGCAGGACAGGGGGCTTCACTGAAGCTTTCTTT.

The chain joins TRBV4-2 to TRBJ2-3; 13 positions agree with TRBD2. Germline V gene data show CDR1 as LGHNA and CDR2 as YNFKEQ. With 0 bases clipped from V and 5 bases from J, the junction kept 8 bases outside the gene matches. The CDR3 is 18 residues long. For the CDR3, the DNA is TGTGCCAGCAGCCAAGAGGAACTAGCGGGGGGGCGGGTAGATACGCAGTATTTT. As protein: CASSQEELAGGRVDTQYF.

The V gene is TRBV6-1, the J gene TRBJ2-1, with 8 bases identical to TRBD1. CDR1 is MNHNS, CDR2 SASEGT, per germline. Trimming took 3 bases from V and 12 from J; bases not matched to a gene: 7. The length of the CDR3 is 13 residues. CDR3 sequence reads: CASSDQGARVQFF. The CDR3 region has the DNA TGTGCCAGCAGTGACCAGGGGGCAAGGGTGCAGTTCTTC.

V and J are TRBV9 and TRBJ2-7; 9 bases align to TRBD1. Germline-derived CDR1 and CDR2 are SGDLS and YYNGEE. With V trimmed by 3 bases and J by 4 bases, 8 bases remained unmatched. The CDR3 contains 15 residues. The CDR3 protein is CASSGGTGSYYEQYF. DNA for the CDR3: TGTGCCAGCAGCGGGGGGACAGGGTCGTATTACGAGCAGTACTTC.

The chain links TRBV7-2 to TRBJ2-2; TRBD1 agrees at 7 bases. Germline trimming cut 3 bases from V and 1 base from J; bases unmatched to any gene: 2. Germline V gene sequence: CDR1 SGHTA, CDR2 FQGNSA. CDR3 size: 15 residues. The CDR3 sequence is CASSFRTGNTGELFF. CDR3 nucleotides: TGTGCCAGCAGCTTCCGGACAGGGAACACCGGGGAGCTGTTTTTT.

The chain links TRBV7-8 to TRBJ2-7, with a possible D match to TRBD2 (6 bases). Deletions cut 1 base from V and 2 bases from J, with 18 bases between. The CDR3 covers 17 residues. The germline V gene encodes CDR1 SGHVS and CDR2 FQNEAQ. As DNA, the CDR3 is TGTGCCAGCAGCTTAGGATCGGGGGTGCGGGGTGCCTACGAGCAGTACTTC. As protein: CASSLGSGVRGAYEQYF.

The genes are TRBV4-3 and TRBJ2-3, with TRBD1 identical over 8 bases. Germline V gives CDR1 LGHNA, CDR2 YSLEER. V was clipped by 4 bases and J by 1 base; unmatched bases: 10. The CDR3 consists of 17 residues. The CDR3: CASSPIGVGQGTDTQYF. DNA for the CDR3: TGCGCCAGCAGCCCCATAGGAGTGGGACAGGGCACAGATACGCAGTATTTT.

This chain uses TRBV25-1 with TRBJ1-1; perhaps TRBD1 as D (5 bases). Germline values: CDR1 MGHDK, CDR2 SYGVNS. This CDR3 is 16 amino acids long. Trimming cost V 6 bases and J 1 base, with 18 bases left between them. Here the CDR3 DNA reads TGTGCCAGCAGGGCGGTCAAAGGGGTTGGGAACACTGAAGCTTTCTTT. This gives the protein CASRAVKGVGNTEAFF.

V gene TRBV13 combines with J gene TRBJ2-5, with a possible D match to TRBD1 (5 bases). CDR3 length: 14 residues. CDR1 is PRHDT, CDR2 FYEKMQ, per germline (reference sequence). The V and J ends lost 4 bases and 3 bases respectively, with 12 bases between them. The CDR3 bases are TGTGCCAGCAGCTCCACACAGGAGAAAGAGACCCAGTACTTC. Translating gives CASSSTQEKETQYF.

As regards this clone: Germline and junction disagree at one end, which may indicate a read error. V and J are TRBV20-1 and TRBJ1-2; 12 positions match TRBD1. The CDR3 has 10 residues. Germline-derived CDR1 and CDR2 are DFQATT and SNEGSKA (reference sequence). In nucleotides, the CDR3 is TGCAGTGCGGGGGACAGGGGGCGCGCCTTC. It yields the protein CSAGDRGRAF.

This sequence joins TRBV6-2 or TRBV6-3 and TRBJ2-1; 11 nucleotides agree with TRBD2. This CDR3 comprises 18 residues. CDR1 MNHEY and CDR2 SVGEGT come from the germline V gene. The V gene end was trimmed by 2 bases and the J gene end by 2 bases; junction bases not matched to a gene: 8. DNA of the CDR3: TGTGCCAGCAGTTACGGAGGGCTTAGCGGGGGGGCCTACAATGAGCAGTTCTTC. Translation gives CASSYGGLSGGAYNEQFF.

The CDR3: CASSVWTGYEQYF. The CDR3 coding sequence is TGCGCCAGCAGCGTGTGGACTGGGTACGAGCAGTACTTC. V usage is TRBV5-1 and J usage is TRBJ2-7, with a tentative D call TRBD2 (5 bases). Per the germline V gene, CDR1 is SGHRS and CDR2 is YFSETQ. V was shortened by 4 bases and J by 4 bases, with 12 bases between the two germline ends. This CDR3 region has 13 residues.

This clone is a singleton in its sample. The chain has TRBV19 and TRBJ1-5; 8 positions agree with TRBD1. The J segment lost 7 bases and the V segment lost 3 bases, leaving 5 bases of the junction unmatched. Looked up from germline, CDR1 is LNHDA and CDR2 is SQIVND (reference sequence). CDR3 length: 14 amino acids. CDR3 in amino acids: CASSIQGAWQPQHF. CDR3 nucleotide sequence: TGTGCCAGTAGTATCCAGGGGGCTTGGCAGCCCCAGCATTTT.

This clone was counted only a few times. The CDR3 DNA reads as TGTGCCAGCAGGTCCACATCCGGGCTAGCGGGGTCCACAGATACGCAGTATTTT. It is translated as CASRSTSGLAGSTDTQYF. The chain uses TRBV7-9 and TRBJ2-3, with TRBD2 matching over 9 bases. V dropped 6 bases and J dropped 2; count of bases not matched to a gene: 15. The CDR3 loop spans 18 amino acids. The V gene's germline CDR1 is SEHNR and CDR2 FQNEAQ (reference sequence).

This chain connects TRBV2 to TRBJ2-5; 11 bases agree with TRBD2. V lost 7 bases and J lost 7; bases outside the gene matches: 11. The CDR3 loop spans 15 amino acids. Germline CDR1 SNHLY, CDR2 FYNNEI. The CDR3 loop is CASTPGLAEFATQYF. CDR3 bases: TGTGCCAGCACCCCGGGACTAGCGGAATTTGCGACCCAGTACTTC.

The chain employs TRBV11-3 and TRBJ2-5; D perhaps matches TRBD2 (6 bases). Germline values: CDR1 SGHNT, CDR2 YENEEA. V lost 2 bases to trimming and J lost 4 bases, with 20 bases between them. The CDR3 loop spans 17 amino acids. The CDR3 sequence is CASSLPRGGTGGETQYF. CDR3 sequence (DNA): TGTGCCAGCAGCTTACCCCGCGGAGGGACTGGAGGAGAGACCCAGTACTTC.